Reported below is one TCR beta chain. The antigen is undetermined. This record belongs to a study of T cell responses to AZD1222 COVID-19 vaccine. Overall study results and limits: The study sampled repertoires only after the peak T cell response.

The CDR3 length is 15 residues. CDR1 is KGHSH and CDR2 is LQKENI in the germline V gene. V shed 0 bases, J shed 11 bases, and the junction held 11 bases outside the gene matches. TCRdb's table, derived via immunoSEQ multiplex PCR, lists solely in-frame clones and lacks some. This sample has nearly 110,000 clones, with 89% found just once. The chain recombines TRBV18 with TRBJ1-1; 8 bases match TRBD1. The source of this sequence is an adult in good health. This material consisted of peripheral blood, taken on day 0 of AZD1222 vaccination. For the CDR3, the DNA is TGTGCCAGCTCACCACCGTACAGGGGGGCGGGAGTCGCTTTCTTT. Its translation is CASSPPYRGAGVAFF. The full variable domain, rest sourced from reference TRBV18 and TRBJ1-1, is NAGVMQNPRHLVRRRGQEARLRCSPMKGHSHVYWYRQLPEEGLKFMVYLQKENIIDESGMPKERFSAEFPKEGPSILRIQQVVRGDSAAYFCASSPPYRGAGVAFFGQGTRLTVV.